This TCR beta chain comes out of a study of blood T cell repertoires in COVID-19. Repertoires were generated with immunoSEQ multiplex PCR, while TCRdb's copy carries only in-frame clones and drops some. The sample carries 200,000 to 250,000 clones, 75% to 85% recorded once. What was sequenced was peripheral blood. This receptor was identified in a woman between 40 and 50 years old who had recovered from COVID-19.

The CDR3 protein is CASSLAGTGNQPQHF. The CDR3 nucleotides read TGTGCCAGCAGCTTGGCCGGGACAGGGAATCAGCCCCAGCATTTT. This chain joins TRBV5-6 and TRBJ1-5; 9 bases map to TRBD1. V trimming: 0 bases; J trimming: 4 bases; junction bases outside the gene matches: 2. The CDR3 consists of 15 residues. CDR1 SGHDT and CDR2 YYEEEE come from the germline V gene.